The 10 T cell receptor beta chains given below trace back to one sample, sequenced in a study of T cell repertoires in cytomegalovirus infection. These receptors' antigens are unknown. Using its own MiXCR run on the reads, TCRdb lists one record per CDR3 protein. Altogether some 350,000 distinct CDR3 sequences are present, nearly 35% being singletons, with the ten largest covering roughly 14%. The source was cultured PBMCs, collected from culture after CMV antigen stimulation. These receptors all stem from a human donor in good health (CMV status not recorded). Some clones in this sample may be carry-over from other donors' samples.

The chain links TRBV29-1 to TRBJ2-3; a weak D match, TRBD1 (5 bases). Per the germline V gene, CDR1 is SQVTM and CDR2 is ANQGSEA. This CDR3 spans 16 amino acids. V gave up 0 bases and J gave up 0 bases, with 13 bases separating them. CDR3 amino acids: CSVEDLPQGSTDTQYF. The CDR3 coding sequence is TGCAGCGTTGAAGATCTTCCGCAGGGCAGCACAGATACGCAGTATTTT.

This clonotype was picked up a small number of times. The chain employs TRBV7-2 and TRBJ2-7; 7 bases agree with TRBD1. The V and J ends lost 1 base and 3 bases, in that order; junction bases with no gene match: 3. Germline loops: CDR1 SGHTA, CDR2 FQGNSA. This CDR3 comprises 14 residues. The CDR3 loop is CASSLGTGRYEQYF. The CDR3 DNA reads TGTGCCAGCAGCTTAGGGACAGGCCGCTACGAGCAGTACTTC. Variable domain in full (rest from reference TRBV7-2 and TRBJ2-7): GAGVSQSPSNKVTEKGKDVELRCDPISGHTALYWYRQSLGQGLEFLIYFQGNSAPDKSGLPSDRFSAERTGGSVSTLTIQRTQQEDSAVYLCASSLGTGRYEQYFGPGTRLTVT.

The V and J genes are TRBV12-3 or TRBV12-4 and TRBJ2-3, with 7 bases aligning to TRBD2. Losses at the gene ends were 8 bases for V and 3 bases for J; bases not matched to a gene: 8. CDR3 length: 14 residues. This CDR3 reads CASEAGIRTDTQYF. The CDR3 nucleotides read TGTGCCAGCGAAGCGGGAATCCGGACAGATACGCAGTATTTT.

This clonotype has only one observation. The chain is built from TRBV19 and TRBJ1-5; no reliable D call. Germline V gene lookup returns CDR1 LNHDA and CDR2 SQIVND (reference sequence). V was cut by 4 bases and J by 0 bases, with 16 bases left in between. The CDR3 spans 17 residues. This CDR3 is CASSSNWGRDSNQPQHF. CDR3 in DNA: TGTGCCAGTAGTAGCAACTGGGGTCGGGATAGCAATCAGCCCCAGCATTTT.

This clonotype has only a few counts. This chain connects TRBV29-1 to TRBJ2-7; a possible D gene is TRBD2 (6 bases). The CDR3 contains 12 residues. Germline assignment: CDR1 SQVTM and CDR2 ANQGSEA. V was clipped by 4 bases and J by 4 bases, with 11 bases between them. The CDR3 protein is CSVATGVYEQYF. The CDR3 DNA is TGCAGCGTTGCAACGGGAGTGTACGAGCAGTACTTC.

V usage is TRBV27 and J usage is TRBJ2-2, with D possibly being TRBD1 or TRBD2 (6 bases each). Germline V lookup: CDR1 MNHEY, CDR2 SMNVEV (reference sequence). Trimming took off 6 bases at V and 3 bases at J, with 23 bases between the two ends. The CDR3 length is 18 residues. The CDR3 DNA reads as TGTGCCAGCAGGAGGGGGAGTGGGGGGATCTGGGACACCGGGGAGCTGTTTTTT. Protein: CASRRGSGGIWDTGELFF.

The CDR3 spells CASSFKPLSYNEQFF. The CDR3 nucleotides read TGTGCCAGCAGTTTCAAGCCGCTTTCCTACAATGAGCAGTTCTTC. The rearrangement uses TRBV27 and TRBJ2-1; no firm D call. V was trimmed by 3 bases and J by 1 base, leaving 10 bases between them. This CDR3 has 15 residues. Germline lookup yields CDR1 MNHEY and CDR2 SMNVEV (reference sequence).

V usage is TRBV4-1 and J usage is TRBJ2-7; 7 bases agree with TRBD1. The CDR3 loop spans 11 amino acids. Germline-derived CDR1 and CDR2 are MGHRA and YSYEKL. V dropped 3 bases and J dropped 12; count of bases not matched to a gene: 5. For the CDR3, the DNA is TGCGCCAGCAGCCAGGGACAGTTCGTGTACTTC. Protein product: CASSQGQFVYF.

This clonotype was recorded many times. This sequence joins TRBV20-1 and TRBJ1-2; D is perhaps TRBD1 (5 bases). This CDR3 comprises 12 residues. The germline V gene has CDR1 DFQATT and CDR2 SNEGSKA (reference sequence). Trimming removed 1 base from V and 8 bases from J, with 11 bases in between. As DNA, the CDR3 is TGCAGTGCTAGAGTCCAGGGCGGGGGCTACACCTTC. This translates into CSARVQGGGYTF.

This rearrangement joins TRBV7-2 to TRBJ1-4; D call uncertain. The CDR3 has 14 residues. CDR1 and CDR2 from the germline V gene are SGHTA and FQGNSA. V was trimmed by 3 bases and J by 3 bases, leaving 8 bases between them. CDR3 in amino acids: CASSFAGPNEKLFF. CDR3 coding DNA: TGTGCCAGCAGCTTTGCAGGCCCTAATGAAAAACTGTTTTTT. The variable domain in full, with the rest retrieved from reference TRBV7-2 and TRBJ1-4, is GAGVSQSPSNKVTEKGKDVELRCDPISGHTALYWYRQSLGQGLEFLIYFQGNSAPDKSGLPSDRFSAERTGGSVSTLTIQRTQQEDSAVYLCASSFAGPNEKLFFGSGTQLSVL.